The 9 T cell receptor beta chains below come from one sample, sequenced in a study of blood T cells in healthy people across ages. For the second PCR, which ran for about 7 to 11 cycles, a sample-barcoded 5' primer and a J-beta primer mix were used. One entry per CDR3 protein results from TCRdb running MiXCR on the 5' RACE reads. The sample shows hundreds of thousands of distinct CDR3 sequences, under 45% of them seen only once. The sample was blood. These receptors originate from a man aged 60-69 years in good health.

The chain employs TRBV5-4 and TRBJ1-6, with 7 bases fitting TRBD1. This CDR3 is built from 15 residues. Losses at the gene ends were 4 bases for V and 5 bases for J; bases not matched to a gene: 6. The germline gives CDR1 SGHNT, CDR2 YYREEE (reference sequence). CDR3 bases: TGTGCCAGCAGCCCCGGGACAGCGAATAATTCACCCCTCCACTTT. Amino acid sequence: CASSPGTANNSPLHF.

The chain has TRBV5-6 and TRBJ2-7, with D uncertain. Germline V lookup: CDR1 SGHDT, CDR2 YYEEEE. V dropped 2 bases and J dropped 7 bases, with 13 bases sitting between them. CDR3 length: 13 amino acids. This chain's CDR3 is CASSLLTDPEQYF. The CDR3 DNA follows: TGTGCCAGCAGCTTATTGACGGACCCGGAGCAGTACTTC.

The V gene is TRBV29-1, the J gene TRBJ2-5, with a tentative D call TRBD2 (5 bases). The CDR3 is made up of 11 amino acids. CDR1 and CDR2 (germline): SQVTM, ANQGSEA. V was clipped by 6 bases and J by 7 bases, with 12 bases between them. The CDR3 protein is CSVRRVGTQYF. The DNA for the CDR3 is TGCAGCGTGAGGCGGGTAGGGACCCAGTACTTC.

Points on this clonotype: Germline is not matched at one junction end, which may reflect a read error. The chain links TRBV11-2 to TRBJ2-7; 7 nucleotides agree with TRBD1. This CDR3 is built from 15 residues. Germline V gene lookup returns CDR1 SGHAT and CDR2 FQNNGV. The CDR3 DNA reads TGTGTCAGCAGCGGACCGGGACAGCGAGCCTACGAGCAGTACTTC. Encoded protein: CVSSGPGQRAYEQYF.

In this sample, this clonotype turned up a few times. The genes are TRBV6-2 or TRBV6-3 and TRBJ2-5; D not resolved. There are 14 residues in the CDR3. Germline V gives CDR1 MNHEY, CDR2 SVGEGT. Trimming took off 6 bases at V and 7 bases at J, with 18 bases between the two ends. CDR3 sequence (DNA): TGTGCCAGCAGCCTGGGCCTCTCCGGTGGGACCCAGTACTTC. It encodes CASSLGLSGGTQYF.

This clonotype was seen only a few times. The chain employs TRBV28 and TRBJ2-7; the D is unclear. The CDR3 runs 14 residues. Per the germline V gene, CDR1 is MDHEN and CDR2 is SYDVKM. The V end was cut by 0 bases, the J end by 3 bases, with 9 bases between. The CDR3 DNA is TGTGCCAGCAGTTTATGGGGGTCGGGCTACGAGCAGTACTTC. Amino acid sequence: CASSLWGSGYEQYF.

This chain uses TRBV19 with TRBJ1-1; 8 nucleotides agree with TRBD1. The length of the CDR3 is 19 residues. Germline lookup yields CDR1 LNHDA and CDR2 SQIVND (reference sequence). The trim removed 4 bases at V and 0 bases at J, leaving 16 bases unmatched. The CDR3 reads CASSRLHLGQGVMNTEAFF. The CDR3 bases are TGTGCCAGTAGTAGACTCCACCTAGGACAGGGCGTCATGAACACTGAAGCTTTCTTT.

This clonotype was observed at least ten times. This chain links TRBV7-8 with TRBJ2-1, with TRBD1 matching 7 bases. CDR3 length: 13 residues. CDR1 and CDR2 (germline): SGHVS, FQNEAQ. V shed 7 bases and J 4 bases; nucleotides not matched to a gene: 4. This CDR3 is CASTMGQYNEQFF. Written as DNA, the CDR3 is TGTGCCAGCACCATGGGACAGTACAATGAGCAGTTCTTC.

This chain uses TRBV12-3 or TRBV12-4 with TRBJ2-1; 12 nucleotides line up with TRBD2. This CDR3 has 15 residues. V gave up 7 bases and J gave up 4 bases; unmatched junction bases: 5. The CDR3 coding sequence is TGTGCCAGCACCCTTGGACTAGCGGGGTACAATGAGCAGTTCTTC. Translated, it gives CASTLGLAGYNEQFF.